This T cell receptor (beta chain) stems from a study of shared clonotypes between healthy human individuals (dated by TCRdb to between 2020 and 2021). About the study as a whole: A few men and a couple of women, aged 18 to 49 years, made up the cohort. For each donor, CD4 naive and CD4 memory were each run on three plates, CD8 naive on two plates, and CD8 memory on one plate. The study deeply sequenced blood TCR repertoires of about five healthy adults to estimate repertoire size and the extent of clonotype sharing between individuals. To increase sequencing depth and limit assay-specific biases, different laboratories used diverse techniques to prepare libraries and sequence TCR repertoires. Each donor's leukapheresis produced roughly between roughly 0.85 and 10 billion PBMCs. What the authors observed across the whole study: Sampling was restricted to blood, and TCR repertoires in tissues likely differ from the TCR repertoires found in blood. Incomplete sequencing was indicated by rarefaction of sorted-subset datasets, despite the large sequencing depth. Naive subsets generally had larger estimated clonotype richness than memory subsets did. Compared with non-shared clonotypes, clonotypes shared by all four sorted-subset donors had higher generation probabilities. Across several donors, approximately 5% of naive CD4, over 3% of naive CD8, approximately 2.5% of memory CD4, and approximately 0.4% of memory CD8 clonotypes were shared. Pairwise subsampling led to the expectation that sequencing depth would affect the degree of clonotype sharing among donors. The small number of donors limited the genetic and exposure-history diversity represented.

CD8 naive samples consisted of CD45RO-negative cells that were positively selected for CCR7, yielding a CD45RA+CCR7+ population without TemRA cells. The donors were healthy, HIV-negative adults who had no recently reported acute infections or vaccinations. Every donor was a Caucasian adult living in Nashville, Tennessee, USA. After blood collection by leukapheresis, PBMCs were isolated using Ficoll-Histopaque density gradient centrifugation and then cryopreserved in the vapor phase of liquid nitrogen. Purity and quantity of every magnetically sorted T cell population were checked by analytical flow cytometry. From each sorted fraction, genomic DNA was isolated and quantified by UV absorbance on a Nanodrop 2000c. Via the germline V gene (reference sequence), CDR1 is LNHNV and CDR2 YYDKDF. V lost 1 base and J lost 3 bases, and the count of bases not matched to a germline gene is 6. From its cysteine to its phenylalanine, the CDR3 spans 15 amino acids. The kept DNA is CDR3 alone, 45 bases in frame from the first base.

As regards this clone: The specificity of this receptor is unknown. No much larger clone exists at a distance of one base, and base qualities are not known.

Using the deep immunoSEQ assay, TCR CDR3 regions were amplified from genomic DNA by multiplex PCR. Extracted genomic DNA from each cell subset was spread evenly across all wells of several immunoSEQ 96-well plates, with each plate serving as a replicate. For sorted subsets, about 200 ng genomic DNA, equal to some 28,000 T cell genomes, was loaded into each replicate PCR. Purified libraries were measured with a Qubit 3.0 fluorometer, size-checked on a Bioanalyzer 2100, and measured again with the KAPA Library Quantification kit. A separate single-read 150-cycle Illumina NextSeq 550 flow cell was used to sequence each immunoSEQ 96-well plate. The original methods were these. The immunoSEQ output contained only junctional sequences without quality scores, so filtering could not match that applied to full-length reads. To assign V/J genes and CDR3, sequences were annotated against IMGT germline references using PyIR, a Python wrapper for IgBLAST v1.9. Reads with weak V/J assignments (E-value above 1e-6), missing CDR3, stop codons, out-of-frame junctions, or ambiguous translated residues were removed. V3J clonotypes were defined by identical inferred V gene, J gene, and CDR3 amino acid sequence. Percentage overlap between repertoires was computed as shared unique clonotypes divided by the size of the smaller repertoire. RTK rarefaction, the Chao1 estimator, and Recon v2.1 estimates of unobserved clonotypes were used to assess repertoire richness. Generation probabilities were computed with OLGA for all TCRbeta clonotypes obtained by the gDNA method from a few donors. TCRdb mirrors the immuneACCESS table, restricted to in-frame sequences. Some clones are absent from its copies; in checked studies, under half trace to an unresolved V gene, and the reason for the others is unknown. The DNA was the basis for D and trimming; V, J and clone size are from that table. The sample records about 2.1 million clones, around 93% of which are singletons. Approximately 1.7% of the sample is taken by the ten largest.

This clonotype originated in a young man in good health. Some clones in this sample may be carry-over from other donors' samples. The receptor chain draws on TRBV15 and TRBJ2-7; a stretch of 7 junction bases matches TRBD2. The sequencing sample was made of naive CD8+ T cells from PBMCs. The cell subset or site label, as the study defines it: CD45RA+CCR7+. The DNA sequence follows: TGTGCCACCAGCAGAGTGCGGGAGAGGGTCTACGAGCAGTACTTC. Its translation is CATSRVRERVYEQYF.